The present T cell receptor beta chain was sequenced within a study of T-cell reconstitution after alpha-beta-depleted transplantation in children. A library of TCRbeta sequences, prepared with unique molecular identifiers, was generated. TCRdb independently ran MiXCR on the PCR reads; one entry per CDR3 protein. The repertoire consists of about half a million distinct CDR3 sequences, with about 12% occurring once and the leading ten covering under 7%. V trimming: 6 bases; J trimming: 4 bases; junction bases outside the gene matches: 6. Germline V gene sequence: CDR1 SNHLY, CDR2 FYNNEI. The CDR3 has 16 amino acids.

The input for sequencing was PBMCs from the stem cell graft donor, taken from the stem cell graft. The chain is built from TRBV2 and TRBJ2-5; 15 nucleotides align to TRBD2. This clonotype was obtained from a human donor who donated a stem cell graft to a child with combined immunodeficiency. This CDR3 reads CASRRTSGGAGETQYF. The CDR3 DNA sequence: TGTGCCAGCAGGAGGACTAGCGGGGGGGCCGGAGAGACCCAGTACTTC.